This TCR beta chain was documented in a study of identical twins. Findings and caveats of the study: Modelling underestimated the level of out-of-frame TCR alpha sharing observed in monozygotic twins. Whereas memory repertoires showed no such difference, abundant cord blood beta clonotypes carried fewer insertions.

TCRdb reprocessed the 5' RACE reads with MiXCR, giving one entry per CDR3 protein. Counted here are a few hundred thousand distinct CDR3 sequences, 24% occurring once; the ten biggest clones make up 2.9%. Germline CDR1 and CDR2: SEHNR and FQNEAQ (reference sequence). CDR3 length: 17 residues. V lost 5 bases and J lost 1; bases outside the gene matches: 5. Details on this clonotype: The antigen remains undetermined.

A further study also used this sample, focusing on T cells expressing NK-cell markers. That source reports: Seven of the eight sequenced donors were classified as HCMV-seropositive, and one was classified as seronegative.

The origin of this receptor is a woman between 18 and 29 years old in good health. V usage is TRBV7-9 and J usage is TRBJ2-2; 12 bases line up with TRBD2. Sequenced material: CD4+ T cells sorted from blood. The CDR3 region is CASSRASGRENTGELFF. The DNA of the CDR3 is TGTGCCAGCAGCCGCGCTAGCGGGAGGGAGAACACCGGGGAGCTGTTTTTT. Full variable domain (outside the CDR3, taken from reference TRBV7-9 and TRBJ2-2): DTGVSQNPRHKITKRGQNVTFRCDPISEHNRLYWYRQTLGQGPEFLTYFQNEAQLEKSRLLSDRFSAERPKGSFSTLEIQRTEQGDSAMYLCASSRASGRENTGELFFGEGSRLTVL.